What follows are 10 T cell receptor beta chains derived from one specimen sequenced in a study of blood T cell repertoires in COVID-19. Some clones are missing from TCRdb's copy, which holds only in-frame ones; the method was immunoSEQ multiplex PCR. The sample yields 300,000 to 450,000 clones, about 90% seen once. Material: PBMCs or T cells enriched from blood (not recorded which). These TCRs come from a young woman who had recovered from COVID-19.

The chain has TRBV7-9 and TRBJ1-4; 9 nucleotides agree with TRBD1. V lost 1 base, J lost 7 bases, and 1 base stayed unmatched. The germline CDR1 and CDR2 sequences are SEHNR and FQNEAQ (reference sequence). The length of the CDR3 is 14 residues. In DNA form, the CDR3 reads TGTGCCAGCAGCTTAGGGACAGGGGTTGAAAAACTGTTTTTT. Its protein product is CASSLGTGVEKLFF.

The CDR3 DNA follows: TGTGCCAGCAGCGTAGACCAAGGGACTCCCACTCCCCAGTACAATGAGCAGTTCTTC. This gives the protein CASSVDQGTPTPQYNEQFF. The V gene is TRBV9, the J gene TRBJ2-1; D is perhaps TRBD2 (6 bases). Trimming pared 0 bases from V and 4 bases from J, leaving 23 bases between. Germline V gene data show CDR1 as SGDLS and CDR2 as YYNGEE. This CDR3 region has 19 residues.

The chain uses TRBV7-6 and TRBJ2-3, with 11 bases fitting TRBD1. Germline loops: CDR1 SGHVS, CDR2 FNYEAQ. The CDR3 length is 15 residues. The V segment lost 5 bases and the J segment 3 bases; nucleotides outside the gene matches: 4. This chain's CDR3 is CASSRRDRGTDTQYF. CDR3 coding DNA: TGTGCCAGCAGCCGTCGGGACAGGGGGACAGATACGCAGTATTTT. Full variable domain (rest looked up from reference TRBV7-6 and TRBJ2-3): GAGVSQSPRYKVTKRGQDVALRCDPISGHVSLYWYRQALGQGPEFLTYFNYEAQQDKSGLPNDRFSAERPEGSISTLTIQRTEQRDSAMYRCASSRRDRGTDTQYFGPGTRLTVL.

J is TRBJ1-2 and V is TRBV19; D is perhaps TRBD1 (5 bases). Germline V lookup: CDR1 LNHDA, CDR2 SQIVND (reference sequence). The V end was cut by 4 bases, the J end by 6 bases, with 12 bases between. The CDR3 is 13 residues long. The CDR3, as DNA: TGTGCCAGTAGTAATGCAGGGCGCAATGGCTACACCTTC. Encoded protein: CASSNAGRNGYTF.

The chain employs TRBV10-2 and TRBJ1-1, with D maybe TRBD1 (5 bases). Germline V gene data show CDR1 as WSHSY and CDR2 as SAAADI. The V and J ends lost 6 bases and 5 bases respectively, with 16 bases between them. The CDR3 runs 14 residues. CDR3 region: CASRDGSGWTEAFF. As DNA, the CDR3 is TGCGCCAGCAGGGACGGGTCAGGGTGGACTGAAGCTTTCTTT.

This clone showed up just once. The rearrangement joins TRBV19 to TRBJ2-7; a weak D match, TRBD1 (6 bases). Between the trimmed V and J ends, which lost 10 bases and 3 bases, there was a span of 28 bases. The CDR3 is 17 amino acids. Germline assignment: CDR1 LNHDA and CDR2 SQIVND (reference sequence). In DNA, the CDR3 is TGTGCCACCAGTCCAGGGGTTCCTTTTTTCCTCCACTACGAGCAGTACTTC. It yields the protein CATSPGVPFFLHYEQYF.

The chain employs TRBV3-1 (or the pseudogene TRBV3-2) and TRBJ2-2, with 16 positions matching TRBD2. V was clipped by 3 bases and J by 0 bases; unmatched bases: 4. The CDR3 totals 19 residues. Germline CDR1 is LGHDT and CDR2 is YNNKEL (reference sequence). In DNA, the CDR3 is TGTGCCAGCAGCCACCGAGGGACTAGCGGGGGGGCGAACACCGGGGAGCTGTTTTTT. This encodes CASSHRGTSGGANTGELFF.

The chain links TRBV11-2 to TRBJ1-2; D gene uncertain. The CDR3 loop spans 13 amino acids. Germline assignment: CDR1 SGHAT and CDR2 FQNNGV. Trimming removed 2 bases from V and 0 bases from J, with 4 bases in between. CDR3 in DNA: TGTGCCAGCAGCTTAACACCTAACTATGGCTACACCTTC. This encodes CASSLTPNYGYTF.

V is TRBV9 and J is TRBJ2-2; tentative D call: TRBD2 (5 bases). This CDR3 is built from 15 residues. CDR1 and CDR2 (germline): SGDLS, YYNGEE. V shed 4 bases and J shed 0 bases, with 10 bases lying between them. The CDR3 DNA follows: TGTGCCAGCAGCACTAGGGTTCCGAACACCGGGGAGCTGTTTTTT. Protein: CASSTRVPNTGELFF.

This chain joins TRBV11-3 and TRBJ2-1; D might be TRBD1 (9 bases). Germline CDR1 reads SGHNT; CDR2 reads YENEEA. Trimming pared 1 base from V and 7 bases from J, leaving 26 bases between. CDR3 length equals 19 residues. The CDR3 sequence is CASSLAGTGSGGRRNEQFF. For the CDR3, the DNA is TGTGCCAGCAGCTTAGCGGGGACAGGGAGCGGGGGCAGAAGGAATGAGCAGTTCTTC.